This paragraph covers one TCR beta chain sequence. Its target is unknown. The CDR3 loop spans 14 amino acids. V was shortened by 0 bases and J by 3 bases, with 8 bases between the two germline ends. Germline V CDR1 and CDR2: MNHEY, SMNVEV (reference sequence). This specimen comes from a study of T-cell memory formation after mild COVID-19. Broader study findings: Shrinking CD4+ clones were chiefly CM and EM; CD8+ ones were chiefly EMRA.

Via MiXCR, TCRdb re-called the 5' RACE reads, giving one row per CDR3 protein. The repertoire includes 210,000 or so distinct CDR3 sequences, roughly 30% of them detected once, and around 10% sits in the top ten. The source is an adult woman who had mild COVID-19 (a few samples of this study predate the infection). Cell type and time point are not known. The chain joins TRBV27 to TRBJ1-1; D is undetermined. The sequenced material came from PBMCs or a T cell subset sorted from them (not recorded which). The CDR3 DNA reads TGTGCCAGCAGTTTATCCACAGTGCACACTGAAGCTTTCTTT. Protein sequence: CASSLSTVHTEAFF.